This TCR beta chain is from a study of T cell changes during pregnancy in multiple sclerosis. Measured with immunoSEQ multiplex PCR; TCRdb has only the in-frame clones, and not every one. The repertoire consists of about 94,000 clones, with 94% occurring once and the leading ten covering about 0.78%. The CDR3 is 15 residues long. CDR1 and CDR2 (germline): SEHNR, FQNEAQ (reference sequence). Trimming left V 5 bases short and J 2 bases short, with 16 bases between. This receptor was identified in a female donor with multiple sclerosis, enrolled in a pregnancy study. The V call is TRBV7-9, the J call TRBJ2-7; weak D call: TRBD2 (6 bases). Sequenced here: peripheral blood, sampled in the third trimester of pregnancy. Here the CDR3 reads CASSTDGGKPYEQYF. CDR3 bases: TGTGCCAGCAGCACGGATGGCGGGAAACCCTACGAGCAGTACTTC.